Detailed here is one TCR beta chain. The sample belongs to a study of blood T cell dynamics during melanoma immunotherapy. Specified time point: week 3, after first cycle of checkpoint inhibitor. The germline V and J ends were trimmed by 1 base and 2 bases, with 15 bases remaining between them. In germline, CDR1 is SGDLS, CDR2 YYNGEE. The CDR3 totals 16 residues. Only in-frame clones appear in the TCRdb table, and some are missing; sequencing was by immunoSEQ multiplex PCR. The sample has about 16,000 clones; approximately 94% are singletons. Sequencing used effector memory CD8+ T cells from blood, obtained from a patient treated with checkpoint blockade. The chain carries TRBV9 and TRBJ2-5; a weak D match, TRBD1 (6 bases). The clonotype was recovered from a human donor with melanoma. CDR3 nucleotide sequence: TGTGCCAGCAGCGTACAAAGGGGACAACTTCAAGAGACCCAGTACTTC. Its protein product is CASSVQRGQLQETQYF.